The sequence of this T cell receptor (beta chain) was determined in a study of T cell repertoires in cytomegalovirus infection. Study-level background: Recently identified HLA-C-restricted and well-studied HLA-B-restricted CMV epitopes were used. Indicated by public TCR beta signatures were CMV infection and matching HLA type. The study, taken as a whole, reports: Clonotypes of TCR beta that were HLA-C-restricted and CMV-specific dominated the ex vivo response.

TCRdb processed the reads anew with MiXCR; each CDR3 protein has one entry. The data contain about 350,000 distinct CDR3 sequences, about 34% of them seen just once; the ten biggest clones take up roughly 14%. With regard to this clonotype: Its antigen remains unidentified.

The CDR3 consists of 21 residues. V was pared by 3 bases and J by 2 bases, with 20 bases of the junction left unmatched. Germline CDR1 and CDR2: SGHVS and FNYEAQ. This chain links TRBV7-6 with TRBJ2-1; 9 bases align to TRBD2. The clonotype comes from a human donor in good health (CMV status not recorded). Some clones in this sample may be carry-over from other donors' samples. The sample in question was cultured PBMCs, obtained from culture after CMV antigen stimulation. CDR3 sequence (DNA): TGTGCCAGCAGCTTTGAAGCTCAGGGGCTCAGGGCTAGCGGGGCCTACAATGAGCAGTTCTTC. This sequence encodes CASSFEAQGLRASGAYNEQFF.